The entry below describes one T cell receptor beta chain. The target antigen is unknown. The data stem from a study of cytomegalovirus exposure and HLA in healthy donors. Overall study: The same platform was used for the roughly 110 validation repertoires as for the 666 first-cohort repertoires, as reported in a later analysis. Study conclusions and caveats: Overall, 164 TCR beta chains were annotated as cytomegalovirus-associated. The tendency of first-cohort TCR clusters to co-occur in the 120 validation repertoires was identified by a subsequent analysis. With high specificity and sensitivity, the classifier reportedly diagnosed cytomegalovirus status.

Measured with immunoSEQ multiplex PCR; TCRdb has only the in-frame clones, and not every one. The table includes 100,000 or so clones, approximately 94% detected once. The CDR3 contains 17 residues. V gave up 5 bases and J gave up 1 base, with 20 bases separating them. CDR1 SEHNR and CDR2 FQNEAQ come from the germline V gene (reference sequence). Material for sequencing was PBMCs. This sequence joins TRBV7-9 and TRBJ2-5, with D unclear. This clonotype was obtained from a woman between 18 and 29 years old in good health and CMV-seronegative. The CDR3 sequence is CASSPPDGVGFQETQYF. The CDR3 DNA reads TGTGCCAGCAGCCCGCCCGACGGAGTGGGTTTCCAAGAGACCCAGTACTTC.